This is a list of T cell receptor beta chains from one sample in a study of T cell repertoires in cytomegalovirus infection. Their cognate antigens are unknown. TCRdb called the reads again in MiXCR, with one record for every CDR3 protein. The repertoire has about 830,000 distinct CDR3 sequences, approximately 30% of them found once; the top ten carry around 11%. The sequencing used cultured CD8+ T cells from PBMCs, collected from culture after CMV antigen stimulation. These receptors were collected from a human donor in good health (CMV status not recorded). Some clones in this sample may be carry-over from other donors' samples. Each CDR3 is given with its conserved first and last residue. D genes are given only for firm matches. The listing skips clone size in some rows; elsewhere it reads once, few, many or a size class.

v_gene: TRBV7-2
len: 15
abundance: many
j_gene: TRBJ2-5
d_gene: .
CDR3nt: TGTGCCAGCACCCTATCTTCAGGAGGGCTCGAGACCCAGTACTTC
CDR3aa: CASTLSSGGLETQYF

v_gene: TRBV9
len: 14
abundance: few
j_gene: TRBJ2-2
d_gene: .
CDR3nt: TGTGCCAGCAGCCCAAGAGGCGGGTTCGGGGAGCTGTTTTTT
CDR3aa: CASSPRGGFGELFF

v_gene: TRBV7-8
len: 14
abundance: many
j_gene: TRBJ2-1
d_gene: .
CDR3nt: TGTGCCAGCAGCTTAGAAAACAGTTACAATGAGCAGTTCTTC
CDR3aa: CASSLENSYNEQFF

v_gene: TRBV14
len: 13
abundance: few
j_gene: TRBJ1-1
d_gene: .
CDR3nt: TGTGCCAGCAGCCAAGATCTGGCATTGGAGGCTTTCTTT
CDR3aa: CASSQDLALEAFF

v_gene: TRBV10-3
len: 15
abundance: few
j_gene: TRBJ2-2
d_gene: TRBD1
CDR3nt: TGTGCCACTTCAACAGGGGGCTTGGACACCGGGGAGCTGTTTTTT
CDR3aa: CATSTGGLDTGELFF

v_gene: TRBV5-1
len: 14
abundance: few
j_gene: TRBJ1-2
d_gene: .
CDR3nt: TGCGCCAGCAGCCCGTTGACAGCTAACTATGGCTACACCTTC
CDR3aa: CASSPLTANYGYTF

v_gene: TRBV7-2
len: 13
abundance: many
j_gene: TRBJ2-2
d_gene: .
CDR3nt: TGTGCCAGCAGCTGGAGGGTTGCCGGGGAGCTGTTTTTT
CDR3aa: CASSWRVAGELFF

v_gene: TRBV5-6
len: 12
abundance: many
j_gene: TRBJ2-1
d_gene: .
CDR3nt: TGTGCCAGCAGCCGGGAGTACAATGAGCAGTTCTTC
CDR3aa: CASSREYNEQFF

v_gene: TRBV6-2/TRBV6-3
len: 16
abundance: few
j_gene: TRBJ1-5
d_gene: TRBD1
CDR3nt: TGTGCCAGCAGCTACACAGGGGCGGTAAGCAATCAGCCCCAGCATTTT
CDR3aa: CASSYTGAVSNQPQHF

v_gene: TRBV6-2/TRBV6-3
len: 14
abundance: .
j_gene: TRBJ1-5
d_gene: .
CDR3nt: TGTGCCAGCAGTTATCAAGCAGGGAATCAGCCCCAGCATTTT
CDR3aa: CASSYQAGNQPQHF

v_gene: TRBV6-2/TRBV6-3
len: 14
abundance: few
j_gene: TRBJ1-1
d_gene: TRBD1
CDR3nt: TGTGCCAGCAGTTCCTGGACAGGGGAAACTGAAGCTTTCTTT
CDR3aa: CASSSWTGETEAFF

v_gene: TRBV12-3/TRBV12-4
len: 15
abundance: many
j_gene: TRBJ2-7
d_gene: TRBD1
CDR3nt: TGTGCCAGCACCTCTACGGGACAGGGGAGTTTCGAGCAGTACTTC
CDR3aa: CASTSTGQGSFEQYF

v_gene: TRBV27
len: 14
abundance: few
j_gene: TRBJ1-5
d_gene: .
CDR3nt: TGTGCCAGCAGTTTATCGTCAGGGGCGCTGCCCCAGCATTTT
CDR3aa: CASSLSSGALPQHF

v_gene: TRBV4-1
len: 14
abundance: .
j_gene: TRBJ1-1
d_gene: .
CDR3nt: TGCGCCAGCAGCCAAGATGAAGGGTCCACTGAAGCTTTCTTT
CDR3aa: CASSQDEGSTEAFF

v_gene: TRBV28
len: 17
abundance: .
j_gene: TRBJ2-1
d_gene: .
CDR3nt: TGTGCCAGCAGTCCTAGGTCGTTACTACCGGGGGTTAATGAGCAGTTCTTC
CDR3aa: CASSPRSLLPGVNEQFF

v_gene: TRBV7-9
len: 16
abundance: .
j_gene: TRBJ2-5
d_gene: TRBD1
CDR3nt: TGTGCCAGCAGCTCGGAGAGGACAGGGGGCCAAGAGACCCAGTACTTC
CDR3aa: CASSSERTGGQETQYF

v_gene: TRBV7-9
len: 14
abundance: few
j_gene: TRBJ2-3
d_gene: TRBD1
CDR3nt: TGTGCCAGCAGCTCACGGACAGGGATAGATACGCAGTATTTT
CDR3aa: CASSSRTGIDTQYF

v_gene: TRBV20-1
len: 13
abundance: many
j_gene: TRBJ1-2
d_gene: .
CDR3nt: TGCAGTAGATACCGAGGGTACGGCTATGGCTACACCTTC
CDR3aa: CSRYRGYGYGYTF

v_gene: TRBV24-1
len: 12
abundance: .
j_gene: TRBJ2-3
d_gene: .
CDR3nt: TGTGCCACCTCCACTCATTCAGATACGCAGTATTTT
CDR3aa: CATSTHSDTQYF

v_gene: TRBV20-1
len: 11
abundance: .
j_gene: TRBJ1-1
d_gene: TRBD1
CDR3nt: TGCAGTGCTATGACAGGGACTGAAGCTTTCTTT
CDR3aa: CSAMTGTEAFF

v_gene: TRBV12-3/TRBV12-4
len: 17
abundance: .
j_gene: TRBJ2-2
d_gene: TRBD2
CDR3nt: TGTGCCAGCAGTTTACCTAGCGGGGGGACAAACACCGGGGAGCTGTTTTTT
CDR3aa: CASSLPSGGTNTGELFF

v_gene: TRBV5-1
len: 16
abundance: few
j_gene: TRBJ2-1
d_gene: .
CDR3nt: TGCGCCAGCAGCCCGGGGAGAGCGGGCGCCTACAATGAGCAGTTCTTC
CDR3aa: CASSPGRAGAYNEQFF

v_gene: TRBV12-3/TRBV12-4
len: 22
abundance: many
j_gene: TRBJ1-2
d_gene: TRBD1
CDR3nt: TGTGCCAGCAGTTCTATTACGGAATTATTCACCGGGACAGGGAGCGGGAGCTATGGCTACACCTTC
CDR3aa: CASSSITELFTGTGSGSYGYTF

v_gene: TRBV6-2/TRBV6-3
len: 14
abundance: few
j_gene: TRBJ1-6
d_gene: .
CDR3nt: TGTGCCAGCAGTTACCGGGAGGCCCATTCACCCCTCCACTTT
CDR3aa: CASSYREAHSPLHF

v_gene: TRBV7-9
len: 14
abundance: .
j_gene: TRBJ2-5
d_gene: TRBD2
CDR3nt: TGTGCCACCAAGCCTAGCGGGCCTCAAGAGACCCAGTACTTC
CDR3aa: CATKPSGPQETQYF

v_gene: TRBV4-1
len: 14
abundance: few
j_gene: TRBJ2-2
d_gene: .
CDR3nt: TGCGCCAGCAGCCGATCGGGGGCCTCCGGGGAGCTGTTTTTT
CDR3aa: CASSRSGASGELFF

v_gene: TRBV15
len: 15
abundance: few
j_gene: TRBJ1-2
d_gene: TRBD1
CDR3nt: TGTGCCACCAGCAGAGTAGGACAGGGGGCCGATGGCTACACCTTC
CDR3aa: CATSRVGQGADGYTF

v_gene: TRBV28
len: 18
abundance: few
j_gene: TRBJ2-1
d_gene: TRBD2
CDR3nt: TGTGCCAGCAGTTTACTAGCGGGGGGTTCTAGCTCCTACAATGAGCAGTTCTTC
CDR3aa: CASSLLAGGSSSYNEQFF

v_gene: TRBV6-6
len: 9
abundance: .
j_gene: TRBJ1-1
d_gene: .
CDR3nt: TGTGCCAGCACGGGTGAAGCTTTCTTT
CDR3aa: CASTGEAFF

v_gene: TRBV14
len: 14
abundance: .
j_gene: TRBJ2-3
d_gene: TRBD1
CDR3nt: TGTGCCAGCAGCCCCCGGGACAGGGGGGGGACGCAGTATTTT
CDR3aa: CASSPRDRGGTQYF

v_gene: TRBV7-2
len: 18
abundance: many
j_gene: TRBJ2-1
d_gene: .
CDR3nt: TGTGCCAGCAGCGCAGTGGCGGGCGGGATGAGCTCCTACAATGAGCAGTTCTTC
CDR3aa: CASSAVAGGMSSYNEQFF

v_gene: TRBV6-1
len: 16
abundance: few
j_gene: TRBJ1-5
d_gene: .
CDR3nt: TGTGCCAGCAGTGAAGCGCTGGGGGAAGGCAATCAGCCCCAGCATTTT
CDR3aa: CASSEALGEGNQPQHF

v_gene: TRBV19
len: 17
abundance: .
j_gene: TRBJ2-1
d_gene: .
CDR3nt: TGTGCCAGTAGTATACGAGGGTTCGGTTTGGGTTACAATGAGCAGTTCTTC
CDR3aa: CASSIRGFGLGYNEQFF

v_gene: TRBV10-2
len: 14
abundance: few
j_gene: TRBJ2-6
d_gene: .
CDR3nt: TGCGCCAGCACCTCGGGCACTGGGGCCAACGTCCTGACTTTC
CDR3aa: CASTSGTGANVLTF

v_gene: TRBV4-1
len: 17
abundance: .
j_gene: TRBJ1-1
d_gene: .
CDR3nt: TGTGCCAGCAGCCAAGATCTAAGCCAGATTTGGGGCTCTGAAGCTTTCTTT
CDR3aa: CASSQDLSQIWGSEAFF

v_gene: TRBV2
len: 19
abundance: .
j_gene: TRBJ2-3
d_gene: TRBD2
CDR3nt: TGTGCCAGCGGTGAAGCGCGGGAGATAGCGGGGATAGACAGAGATACGCAGTATTTT
CDR3aa: CASGEAREIAGIDRDTQYF

v_gene: TRBV4-1
len: 14
abundance: few
j_gene: TRBJ2-7
d_gene: TRBD2
CDR3nt: TGCGCCAGCAGCCAAGAGCGGGGGGGCCGCGAGCAGTACTTC
CDR3aa: CASSQERGGREQYF

v_gene: TRBV7-6
len: 15
abundance: .
j_gene: TRBJ1-4
d_gene: .
CDR3nt: TGTGCCAGCAGCTTAGCCCCTTATAGGGATGAAAAACTGTTTTTT
CDR3aa: CASSLAPYRDEKLFF

v_gene: TRBV4-2
len: 17
abundance: .
j_gene: TRBJ1-1
d_gene: TRBD1
CDR3nt: TGTGCCAGCAGCCCCATCCCGGGACAGGGGATGAACACTGAAGCTTTCTTT
CDR3aa: CASSPIPGQGMNTEAFF

v_gene: TRBV2
len: 14
abundance: few
j_gene: TRBJ2-1
d_gene: TRBD1
CDR3nt: TGTGCCAGCACGGGACAGGGGGCAAACAATGAGCAGTTCTTC
CDR3aa: CASTGQGANNEQFF

v_gene: TRBV9
len: 14
abundance: .
j_gene: TRBJ2-5
d_gene: .
CDR3nt: TGTGCCAGCAGCGGCGGGACACTACAAGAGACCCAGTACTTC
CDR3aa: CASSGGTLQETQYF

v_gene: TRBV4-3
len: 14
abundance: .
j_gene: TRBJ1-1
d_gene: .
CDR3nt: TGCGCCAGCAGCCAAGGGGCCCCCAGCGCTGAAGCTTTCTTT
CDR3aa: CASSQGAPSAEAFF

v_gene: TRBV28
len: 15
abundance: .
j_gene: TRBJ2-3
d_gene: .
CDR3nt: TGTGCCAGCCCCCCGGGACTGGAGGTTTCGGATACGCAGTATTTT
CDR3aa: CASPPGLEVSDTQYF

v_gene: TRBV20-1
len: 12
abundance: .
j_gene: TRBJ2-5
d_gene: .
CDR3nt: TGCAGTGCCAGGGGAGGGCAAGAGACCCAGTACTTC
CDR3aa: CSARGGQETQYF

v_gene: TRBV6-6
len: 19
abundance: .
j_gene: TRBJ2-1
d_gene: TRBD2
CDR3nt: TGTGCCAGCAGTTACCCGGTTAGCGGGATACAGAGCTCCTACAATGAGCAGTTCTTC
CDR3aa: CASSYPVSGIQSSYNEQFF

v_gene: TRBV19
len: 14
abundance: .
j_gene: TRBJ2-7
d_gene: .
CDR3nt: TGTGCCAGTAGTTTTGGGACCGGGGGAGACGAGCAGTACTTC
CDR3aa: CASSFGTGGDEQYF